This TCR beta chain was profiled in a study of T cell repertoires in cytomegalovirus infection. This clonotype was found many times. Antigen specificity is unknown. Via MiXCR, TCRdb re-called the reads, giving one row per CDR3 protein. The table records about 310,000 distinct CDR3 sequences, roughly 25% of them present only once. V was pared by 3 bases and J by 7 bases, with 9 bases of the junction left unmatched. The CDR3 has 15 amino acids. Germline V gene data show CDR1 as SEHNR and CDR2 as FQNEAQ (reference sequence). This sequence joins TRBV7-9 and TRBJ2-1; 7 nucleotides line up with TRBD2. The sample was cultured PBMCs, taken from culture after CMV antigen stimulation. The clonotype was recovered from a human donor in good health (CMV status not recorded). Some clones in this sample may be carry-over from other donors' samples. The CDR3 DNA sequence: TGTGCCAGCAGCTTCATGCGGGAGATGTGGAATGAGCAGTTCTTC. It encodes CASSFMREMWNEQFF.